This TCR beta chain originates from a study of T cells after yellow fever vaccination. Findings of the study overall: Contaminating bulk clonotypes could be abundant in FACS-sorted repertoires.

A process of 5'RACE template switching, which added a universal primer site and UMIs, was used to make TCR cDNA. TCRdb redid the calling of the 5' RACE reads with MiXCR, one entry per CDR3 protein. The repertoire includes over 35,000 distinct CDR3 sequences, more than 6% of them detected once, and under 11% sits in the top ten. The specimen was PBMCs, either bulk or a sorted T-cell subset (CD4+, CD8+, memory, or dextramer-sorted; not recorded which), collected 45 days after the yellow fever booster vaccination. The sequence derives from a man aged 25-45 years who received the YFV17D yellow fever vaccine.

The CDR3 DNA follows: TGTGCCAGCGCACTAGCGGGAAACTACGAGCAGTACTTC. It encodes CASALAGNYEQYF. The chain has TRBV27 and TRBJ2-7; 10 nucleotides line up with TRBD2. From germline, CDR1 is MNHEY and CDR2 SMNVEV (reference sequence). The CDR3 totals 13 residues. J was trimmed by 3 bases and V by 8 bases; bases with no gene match: 4.